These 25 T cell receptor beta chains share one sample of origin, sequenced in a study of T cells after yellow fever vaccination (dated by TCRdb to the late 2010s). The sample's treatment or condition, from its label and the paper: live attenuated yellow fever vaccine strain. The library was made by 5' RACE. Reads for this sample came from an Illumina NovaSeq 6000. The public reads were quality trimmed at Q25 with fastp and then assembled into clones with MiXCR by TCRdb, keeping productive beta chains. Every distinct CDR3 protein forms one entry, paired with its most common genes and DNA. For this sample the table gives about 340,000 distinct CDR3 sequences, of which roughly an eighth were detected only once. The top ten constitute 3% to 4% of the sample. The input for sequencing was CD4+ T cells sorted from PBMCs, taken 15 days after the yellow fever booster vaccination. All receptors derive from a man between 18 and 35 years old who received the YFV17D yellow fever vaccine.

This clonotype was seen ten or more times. Here the CDR3 reads CASKTLQGSGNTIYF. The CDR3 nucleotides are TGTGCCAGCAAAACTCTCCAGGGCTCTGGAAACACCATATATTTT. The chain recombines TRBV6-5 with TRBJ1-3; D is possibly TRBD1 (5 bases). Between the trimmed V and J ends, which lost 7 bases and 0 bases, there was a span of 13 bases. The CDR3 loop spans 15 amino acids. The germline V gene encodes CDR1 MNHEY and CDR2 SVGAGI.

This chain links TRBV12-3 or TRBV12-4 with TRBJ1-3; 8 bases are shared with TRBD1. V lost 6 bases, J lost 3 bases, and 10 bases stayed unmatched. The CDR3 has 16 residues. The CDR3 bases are TGTGCCAGCAGGGGGGGGGACAGGCAGGTTGGAAACACCATATATTTT. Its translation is CASRGGDRQVGNTIYF.

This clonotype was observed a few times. CDR3 DNA sequence: TGTGCCAGCAGCCCCCAGGGACAGGGGTACAATGAGCAGTTCTTC. Translated, it gives CASSPQGQGYNEQFF. This chain connects TRBV3-1 to TRBJ2-1; 10 nucleotides line up with TRBD1. Trimming at V came to 4 bases and at J to 4 bases, leaving 4 bases not matched to a gene. CDR3 length: 15 residues. Per germline, CDR1 LGHDT and CDR2 YNNKEL (reference sequence).

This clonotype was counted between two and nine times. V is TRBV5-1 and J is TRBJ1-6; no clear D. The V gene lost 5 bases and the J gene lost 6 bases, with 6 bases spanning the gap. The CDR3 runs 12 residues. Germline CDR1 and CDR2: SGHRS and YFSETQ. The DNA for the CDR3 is TGCGCCAGCAGGCACAGTAATTCACCCCTCCACTTT. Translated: CASRHSNSPLHF.

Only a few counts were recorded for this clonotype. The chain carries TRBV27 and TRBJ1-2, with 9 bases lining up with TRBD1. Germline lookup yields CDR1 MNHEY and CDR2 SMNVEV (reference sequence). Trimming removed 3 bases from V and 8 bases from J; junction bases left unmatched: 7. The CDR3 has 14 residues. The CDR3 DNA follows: TGTGCCAGCAGTTTCGGACAGGGGCTAAGAGGCTACACCTTC. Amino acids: CASSFGQGLRGYTF.

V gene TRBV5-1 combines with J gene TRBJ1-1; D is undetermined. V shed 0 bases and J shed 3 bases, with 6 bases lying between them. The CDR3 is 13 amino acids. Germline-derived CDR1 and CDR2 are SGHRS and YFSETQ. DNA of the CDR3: TGCGCCAGCAGCTTGGCCAGAGACACTGAAGCTTTCTTT. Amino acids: CASSLARDTEAFF.

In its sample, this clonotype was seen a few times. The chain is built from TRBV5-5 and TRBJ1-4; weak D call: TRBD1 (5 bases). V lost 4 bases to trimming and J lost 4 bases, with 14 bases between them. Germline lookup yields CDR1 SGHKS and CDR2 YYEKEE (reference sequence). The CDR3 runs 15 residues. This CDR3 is CASSAAGNLNEKLFF. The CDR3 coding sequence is TGTGCCAGCAGCGCCGCAGGGAACCTTAATGAAAAACTGTTTTTT.

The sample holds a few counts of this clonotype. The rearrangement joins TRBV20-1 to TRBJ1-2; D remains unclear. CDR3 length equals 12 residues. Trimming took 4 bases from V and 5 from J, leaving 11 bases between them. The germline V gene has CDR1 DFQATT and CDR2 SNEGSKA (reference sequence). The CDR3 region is CSAIREGYGYTF. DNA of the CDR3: TGCAGTGCTATCAGAGAAGGGTATGGCTACACCTTC.

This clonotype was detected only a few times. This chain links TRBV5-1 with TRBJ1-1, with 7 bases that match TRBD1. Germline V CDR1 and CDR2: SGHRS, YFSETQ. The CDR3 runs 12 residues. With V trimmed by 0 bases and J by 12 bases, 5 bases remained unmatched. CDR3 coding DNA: TGCGCCAGCAGCTTGGGGCAGGGGGGAACTTTCTTT. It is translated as CASSLGQGGTFF.

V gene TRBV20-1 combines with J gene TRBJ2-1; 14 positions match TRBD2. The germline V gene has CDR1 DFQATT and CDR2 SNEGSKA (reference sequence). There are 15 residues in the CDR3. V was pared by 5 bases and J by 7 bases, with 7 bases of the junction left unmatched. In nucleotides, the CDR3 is TGCAGTGCTCCCCGACTAGCGGGGGGGCAGAATGAGCAGTTCTTC. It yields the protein CSAPRLAGGQNEQFF.

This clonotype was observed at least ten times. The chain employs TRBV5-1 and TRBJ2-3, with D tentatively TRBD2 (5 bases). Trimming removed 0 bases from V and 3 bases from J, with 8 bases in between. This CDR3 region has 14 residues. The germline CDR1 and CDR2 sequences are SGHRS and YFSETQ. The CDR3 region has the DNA TGCGCCAGCAGCTTGGCCCGAGGGACAGATACGCAGTATTTT. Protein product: CASSLARGTDTQYF.

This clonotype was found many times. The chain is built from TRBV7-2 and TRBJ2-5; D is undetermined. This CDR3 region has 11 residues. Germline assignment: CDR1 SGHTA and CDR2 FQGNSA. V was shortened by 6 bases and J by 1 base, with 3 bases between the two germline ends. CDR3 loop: CASRGQETQYF. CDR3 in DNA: TGTGCCAGCAGGGGCCAAGAGACCCAGTACTTC.

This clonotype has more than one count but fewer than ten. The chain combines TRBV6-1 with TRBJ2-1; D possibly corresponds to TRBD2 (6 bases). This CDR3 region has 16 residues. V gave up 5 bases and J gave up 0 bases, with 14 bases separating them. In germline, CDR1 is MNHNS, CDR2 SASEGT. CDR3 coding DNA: TGTGCCAGCAGTAACCCTAGCGCCCCCTCCTACAATGAGCAGTTCTTC. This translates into CASSNPSAPSYNEQFF.

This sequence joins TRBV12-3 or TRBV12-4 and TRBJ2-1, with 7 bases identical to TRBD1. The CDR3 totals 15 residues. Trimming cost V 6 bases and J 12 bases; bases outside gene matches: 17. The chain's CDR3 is CASRPRTGSNLGQFF. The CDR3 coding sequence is TGTGCCAGCAGGCCGCGGACAGGTTCGAATTTAGGGCAGTTCTTC.

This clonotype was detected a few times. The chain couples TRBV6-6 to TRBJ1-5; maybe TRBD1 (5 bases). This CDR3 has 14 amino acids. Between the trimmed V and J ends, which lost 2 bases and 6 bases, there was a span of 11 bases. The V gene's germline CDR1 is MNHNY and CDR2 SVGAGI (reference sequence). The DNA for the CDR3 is TGTGCCAGCAGTTACGGTGGGGGTCGTCAGCCCCAGCATTTT. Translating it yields CASSYGGGRQPQHF.

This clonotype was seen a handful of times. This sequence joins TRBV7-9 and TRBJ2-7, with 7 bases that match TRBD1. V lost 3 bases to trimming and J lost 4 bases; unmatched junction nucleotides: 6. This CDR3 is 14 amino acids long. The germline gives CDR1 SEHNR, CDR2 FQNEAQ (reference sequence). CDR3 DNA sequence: TGTGCCAGCAGCTTTGAGGGGGCATCTTACGAGCAGTACTTC. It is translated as CASSFEGASYEQYF.

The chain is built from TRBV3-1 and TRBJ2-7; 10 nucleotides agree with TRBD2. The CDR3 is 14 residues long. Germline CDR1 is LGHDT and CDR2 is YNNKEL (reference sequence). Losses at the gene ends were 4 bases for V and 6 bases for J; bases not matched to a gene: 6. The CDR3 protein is CASSPGTSVGEQYF. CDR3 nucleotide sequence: TGTGCCAGCAGCCCGGGGACTAGCGTCGGCGAGCAGTACTTC.

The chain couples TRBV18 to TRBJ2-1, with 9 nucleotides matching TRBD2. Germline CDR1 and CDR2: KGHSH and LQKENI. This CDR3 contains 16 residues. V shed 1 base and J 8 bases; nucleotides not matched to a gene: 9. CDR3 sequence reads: CASSPRVAGVRDEQFF. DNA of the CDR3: TGTGCCAGCTCACCACGGGTAGCGGGGGTTCGGGATGAGCAGTTCTTC.

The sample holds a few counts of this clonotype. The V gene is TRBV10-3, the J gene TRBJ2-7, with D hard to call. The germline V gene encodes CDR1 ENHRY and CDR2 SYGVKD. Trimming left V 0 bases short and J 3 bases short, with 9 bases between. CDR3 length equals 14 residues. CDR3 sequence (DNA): TGTGCCATCAGTGAGTCGAAGGGAAACTACGAGCAGTACGTC. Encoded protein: CAISESKGNYEQYV.

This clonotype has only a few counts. CDR3 sequence: CASSFYLEGVINTIYF. In DNA form, the CDR3 reads TGTGCCAGCAGTTTTTATCTCGAGGGGGTGATAAACACCATATATTTT. The chain couples TRBV12-3 or TRBV12-4 to TRBJ1-3, with D possibly TRBD1 on 6 matching bases. Trimming left V 3 bases short and J 6 bases short, with 18 bases between. This CDR3 is built from 16 residues.

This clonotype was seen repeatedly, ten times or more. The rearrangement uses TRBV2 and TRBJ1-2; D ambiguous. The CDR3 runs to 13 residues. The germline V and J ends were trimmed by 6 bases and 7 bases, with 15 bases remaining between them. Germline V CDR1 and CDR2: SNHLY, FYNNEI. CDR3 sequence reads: CASSPSRAGGYTF. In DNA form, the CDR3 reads TGTGCCAGCAGCCCGTCCCGTGCGGGTGGCTACACCTTC. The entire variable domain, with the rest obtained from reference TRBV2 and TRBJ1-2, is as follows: EPEVTQTPSHQVTQMGQEVILRCVPISNHLYFYWYRQILGQKVEFLVSFYNNEISEKSEIFDDQFSVERPDGSNFTLKIRSTKLEDSAMYFCASSPSRAGGYTFGSGTRLTVV.

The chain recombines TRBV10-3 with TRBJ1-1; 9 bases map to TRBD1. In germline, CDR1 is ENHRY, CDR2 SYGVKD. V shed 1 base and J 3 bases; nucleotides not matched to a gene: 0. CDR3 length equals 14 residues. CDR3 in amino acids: CAISEWTGDTEAFF. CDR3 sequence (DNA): TGTGCCATCAGTGAGTGGACAGGGGACACTGAAGCTTTCTTT.

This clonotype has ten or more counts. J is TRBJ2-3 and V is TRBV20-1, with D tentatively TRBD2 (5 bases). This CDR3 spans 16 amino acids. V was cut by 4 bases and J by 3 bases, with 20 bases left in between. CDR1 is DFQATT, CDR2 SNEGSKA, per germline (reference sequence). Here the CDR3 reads CSATLALGLNTDTQYF. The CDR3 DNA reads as TGCAGTGCTACCCTAGCACTAGGACTGAATACAGATACGCAGTATTTT.

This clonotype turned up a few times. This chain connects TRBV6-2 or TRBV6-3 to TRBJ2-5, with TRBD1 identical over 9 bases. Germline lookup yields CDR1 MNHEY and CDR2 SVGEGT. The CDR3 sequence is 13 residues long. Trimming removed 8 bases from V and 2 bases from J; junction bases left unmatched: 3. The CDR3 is CASRDRVQETQYF. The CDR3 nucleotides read TGTGCCAGCCGGGACAGGGTACAAGAGACCCAGTACTTC.

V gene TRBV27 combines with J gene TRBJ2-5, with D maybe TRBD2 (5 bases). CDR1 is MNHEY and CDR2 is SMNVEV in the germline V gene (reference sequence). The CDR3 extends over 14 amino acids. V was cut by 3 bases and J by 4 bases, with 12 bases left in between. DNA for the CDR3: TGTGCCAGCAGTTTTCGGGCTAGCCTAGAGACCCAGTACTTC. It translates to CASSFRASLETQYF.